The following is a TCR beta chain sequence with its context. Its antigen specificity is not known. Base qualities are not at hand, and no much larger clone is one base apart. The sample originates from a study of T cell responses to AZD1222 COVID-19 vaccine (dated by TCRdb to 2020 to 2022). For the wider study: TCR sequencing covered 233 trial participants: 200 to 220 given two doses of AZD1222 and approximately 26 given two doses of MenACWY control vaccine. Trial participants were enrolled into age subgroups of 18-55, 56-69 and 70-plus years, which contained roughly 150, 30 and 60 TCR-sequenced participants, respectively. Study-wide findings and limitations: Reportedly, close to half of the unique spike-specific TCRs recognized epitopes lying outside the regions that are mutated in the B.1.351 and B.1.1.7 variants. The whole spike protein was spanned by vaccine-associated CD4 TCRs, and dominant responses were seen in regions 160-218 and 743-854. Participants were mostly white British and included more females than males, and it was suggested by the authors that clonal diversity may have been underestimated. Because no samples from the day 14 peak response were available, repertoires could be characterized only after the peak T cell response. The 56-69-year group was small, and its depth increase did not reach significance, likely because of low power. After two AZD1222 doses, both the breadth and the depth of spike-specific TCRs were significantly higher than at day 0 and than in MenACWY recipients. Conclusions about previously exposed vaccinees are limited, since just a handful of AZD1222 recipients were seropositive for SARS-CoV-2 at baseline.

Unmatched junction bases come to 6, with V trimmed by 3 bases and J by 1 base. The germline V gene gives CDR1 as MDHEN and CDR2 as SYDVKM. The CDR3 covers 15 residues, taking in both the cysteine and the phenylalanine. Just CDR3 DNA is preserved here, 45 bases in frame from base 1. The CDR3 regions of human TCRbeta chains were analyzed by immunosequencing. Concerning the study's data processing: Repertoire TCRs were matched against a reference library of SARS-CoV-2-specific TCRs generated with the MIRA antigen-specificity platform. Breadth was defined as the fraction of unique TCRs that were SARS-CoV-2-associated. Depth was defined as the fraction of total T cells that were SARS-CoV-2-associated. Using the MIRA data, each spike-specific TCR was assigned both to the spike region to which the TCR was reactive and to a CD4 or CD8 class. Log10-transformed breadth and depth values were compared by one-way ANOVA with Sidak's multiple comparisons tests. TCRdb provides this immuneACCESS table in a form limited to in-frame rearrangements. Some clones are lacking; in checked studies, under half of them reflect an unresolved V gene, and why the rest are absent is not known. That table supplies the V and J calls and clone size; D and trimming were determined from the DNA. The sample table shows tens of thousands of clones, and approximately 90% are seen once. Of the sample, more than 4.5% is held by the ten largest clones.

Interpreted using the paper, the time point label stands for: baseline before first vaccination. The sample's treatment or condition, from its label and the paper: meningococcal conjugate vaccine given as trial control. Vaccinee samples were obtained from the UK trials COV001 and COV002, which included a single-blind randomized controlled phase 2/3 trial of AZD1222 (ChAdOx1 nCoV-19) in healthy adults. For TCRbeta chain sequencing, PBMC samples from trial participants were taken at day 0 and at day 28 after the second dose. The chain couples TRBV28 to TRBJ2-7, and 7 junction bases match TRBD1. The TCR sequence derives from an adult in good health. The input for sequencing was peripheral blood, taken on day 0 of MenACWY control vaccination. CDR3 region: CASSFPDRLSYEQYF. The nucleotide sequence reads TGTGCCAGCAGTTTCCCGGACAGGTTATCCTACGAGCAGTACTTC.